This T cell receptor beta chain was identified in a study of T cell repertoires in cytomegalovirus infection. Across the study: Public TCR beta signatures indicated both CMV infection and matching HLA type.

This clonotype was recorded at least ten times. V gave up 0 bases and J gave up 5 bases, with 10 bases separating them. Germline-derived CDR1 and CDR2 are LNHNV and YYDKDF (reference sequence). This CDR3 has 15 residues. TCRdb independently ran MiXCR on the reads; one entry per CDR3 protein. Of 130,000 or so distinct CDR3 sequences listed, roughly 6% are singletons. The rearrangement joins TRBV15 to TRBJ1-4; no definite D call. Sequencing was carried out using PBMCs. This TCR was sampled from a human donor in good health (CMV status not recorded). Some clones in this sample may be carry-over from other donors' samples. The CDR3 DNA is TGTGCCACCAGCAGAGATCGGATACAGAATGAAAAACTGTTTTTT. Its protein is CATSRDRIQNEKLFF.